One T cell receptor beta chain is described in this entry. The data are from a study of blood T cell repertoires in COVID-19. Study-wide background: The cDNA or gDNA used as material had been derived from T cells, B-cell-depleted T cells, or PBMCs.

The study drew participants aged roughly 18 to 89 years from fewer than 30 US areas. V shed 5 bases, J shed 5 bases, and the junction held 5 bases outside the gene matches. The CDR3 spans 13 residues. TCRdb's copy holds only in-frame clones and misses some; the assay was immunoSEQ multiplex PCR. Seen here are nearly 250,000 clones, 70% to 90% observed once, and the top ten hold approximately 9.6%. The source material was PBMCs or T cells enriched from blood (not recorded which). This clonotype was obtained from a woman aged 45-59 years with acute COVID-19. The V gene is TRBV6-7, the J gene TRBJ2-7; TRBD1 aligns across 8 bases. TRBV6-7 carries the ORF label, with uncertain function. CDR3 in amino acids: CASSQTGVDEQYF. CDR3 coding DNA: TGTGCCAGCAGTCAGACAGGGGTGGACGAGCAGTACTTC.